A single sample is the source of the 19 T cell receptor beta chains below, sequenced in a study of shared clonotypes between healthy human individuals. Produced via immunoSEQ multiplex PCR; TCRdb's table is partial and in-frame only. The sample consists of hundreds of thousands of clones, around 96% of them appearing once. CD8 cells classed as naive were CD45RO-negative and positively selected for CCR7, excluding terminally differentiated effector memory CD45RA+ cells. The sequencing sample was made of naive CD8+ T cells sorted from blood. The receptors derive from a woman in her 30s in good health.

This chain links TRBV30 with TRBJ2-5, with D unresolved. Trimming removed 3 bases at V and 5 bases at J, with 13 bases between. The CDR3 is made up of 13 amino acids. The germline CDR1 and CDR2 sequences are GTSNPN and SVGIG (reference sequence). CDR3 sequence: CAWSLHSYETQYF. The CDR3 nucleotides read TGTGCCTGGAGCTTACACAGTTATGAGACCCAGTACTTC.

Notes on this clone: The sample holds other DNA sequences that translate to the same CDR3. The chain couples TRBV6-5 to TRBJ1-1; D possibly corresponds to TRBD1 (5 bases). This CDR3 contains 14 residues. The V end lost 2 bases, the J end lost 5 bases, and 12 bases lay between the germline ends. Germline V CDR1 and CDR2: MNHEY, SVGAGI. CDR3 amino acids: CASSYGQGLTEAFF. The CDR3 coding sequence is TGTGCCAGCAGTTACGGGCAGGGTCTAACTGAAGCTTTCTTT.

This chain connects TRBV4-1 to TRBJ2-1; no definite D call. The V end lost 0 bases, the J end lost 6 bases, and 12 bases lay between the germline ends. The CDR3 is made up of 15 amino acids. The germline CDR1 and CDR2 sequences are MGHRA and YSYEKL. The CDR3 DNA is TGCGCCAGCAGCCAAGAGGACCTCCTAGGCAATGAGCAGTTCTTC. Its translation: CASSQEDLLGNEQFF.

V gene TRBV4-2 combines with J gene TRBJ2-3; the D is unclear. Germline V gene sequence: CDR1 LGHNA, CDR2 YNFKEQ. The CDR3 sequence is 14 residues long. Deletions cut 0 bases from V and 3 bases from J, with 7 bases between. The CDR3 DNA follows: TGTGCCAGCAGCCAAGAAAGCAGAACAGATACGCAGTATTTT. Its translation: CASSQESRTDTQYF.

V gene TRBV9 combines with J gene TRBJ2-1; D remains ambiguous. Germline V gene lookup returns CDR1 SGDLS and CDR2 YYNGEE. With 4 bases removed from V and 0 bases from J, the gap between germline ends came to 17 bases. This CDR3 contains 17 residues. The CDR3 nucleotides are TGTGCCAGCAGCCCCGCTGATGGCGCAACCTCCTACAATGAGCAGTTCTTC. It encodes CASSPADGATSYNEQFF.

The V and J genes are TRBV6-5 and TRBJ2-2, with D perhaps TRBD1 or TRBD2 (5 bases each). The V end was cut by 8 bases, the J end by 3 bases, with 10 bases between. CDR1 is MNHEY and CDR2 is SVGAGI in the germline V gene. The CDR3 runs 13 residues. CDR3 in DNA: TGTGCCAGCGGAGTGGGGGACACCGGGGAGCTGTTTTTT. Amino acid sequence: CASGVGDTGELFF.

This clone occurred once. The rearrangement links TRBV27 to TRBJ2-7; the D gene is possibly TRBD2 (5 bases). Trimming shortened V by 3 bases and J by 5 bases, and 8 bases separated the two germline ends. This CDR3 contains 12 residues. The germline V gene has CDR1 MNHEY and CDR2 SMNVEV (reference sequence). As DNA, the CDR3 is TGTGCCAGCAGTTTGAGAGGGAACGAGCAGTACTTC. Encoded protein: CASSLRGNEQYF.

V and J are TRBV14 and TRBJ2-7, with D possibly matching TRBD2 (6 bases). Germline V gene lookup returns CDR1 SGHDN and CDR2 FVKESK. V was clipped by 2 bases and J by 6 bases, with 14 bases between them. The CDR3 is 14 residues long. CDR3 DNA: TGTGCCAGCAGCCAAAAGACTAGGGGCGGCGAGCAGTACTTC. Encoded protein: CASSQKTRGGEQYF.

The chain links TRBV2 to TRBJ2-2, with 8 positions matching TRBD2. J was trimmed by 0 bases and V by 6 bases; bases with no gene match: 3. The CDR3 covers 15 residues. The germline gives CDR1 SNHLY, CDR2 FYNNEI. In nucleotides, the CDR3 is TGTGCCAGCAGGGTAGCGGGGACGAACACCGGGGAGCTGTTTTTT. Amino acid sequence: CASRVAGTNTGELFF.

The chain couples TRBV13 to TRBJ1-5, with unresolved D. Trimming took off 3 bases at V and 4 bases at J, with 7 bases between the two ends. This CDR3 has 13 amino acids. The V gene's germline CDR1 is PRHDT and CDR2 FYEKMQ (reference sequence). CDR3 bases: TGTGCCAGCAGCTTTGATAGAAATCAGCCCCAGCATTTT. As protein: CASSFDRNQPQHF.

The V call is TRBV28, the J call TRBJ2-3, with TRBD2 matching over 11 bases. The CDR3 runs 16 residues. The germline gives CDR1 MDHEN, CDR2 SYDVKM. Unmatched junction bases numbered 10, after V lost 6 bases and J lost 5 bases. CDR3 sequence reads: CASSKETSGIGDTQYF. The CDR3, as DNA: TGTGCCAGCAGCAAAGAGACTAGCGGGATTGGAGATACGCAGTATTTT.

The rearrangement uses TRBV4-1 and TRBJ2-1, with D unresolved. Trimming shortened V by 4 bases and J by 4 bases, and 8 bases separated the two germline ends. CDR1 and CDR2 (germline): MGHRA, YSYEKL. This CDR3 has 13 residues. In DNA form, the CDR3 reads TGCGCCAGCAGCCCCGGCGGATACAATGAGCAGTTCTTC. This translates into CASSPGGYNEQFF.

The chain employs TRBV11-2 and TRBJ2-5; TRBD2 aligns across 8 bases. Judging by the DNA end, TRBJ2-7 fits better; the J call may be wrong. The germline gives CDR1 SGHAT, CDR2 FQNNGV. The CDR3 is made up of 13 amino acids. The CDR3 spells CASRNSGTYEQYF. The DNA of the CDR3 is TGTGCCAGCAGGAATAGCGGGACCTACGAGCAGTACTTC.

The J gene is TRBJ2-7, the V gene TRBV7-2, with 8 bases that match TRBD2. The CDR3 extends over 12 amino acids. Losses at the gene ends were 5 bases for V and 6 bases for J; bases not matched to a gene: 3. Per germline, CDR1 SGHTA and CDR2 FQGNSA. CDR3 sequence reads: CASSETSGEQYF. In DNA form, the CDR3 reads TGTGCCAGCAGCGAAACTAGCGGCGAGCAGTACTTC.

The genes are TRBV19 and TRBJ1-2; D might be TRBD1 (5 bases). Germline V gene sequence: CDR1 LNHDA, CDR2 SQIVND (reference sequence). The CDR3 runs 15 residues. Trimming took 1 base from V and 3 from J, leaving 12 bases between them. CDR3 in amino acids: CASSIGRGADYGYTF. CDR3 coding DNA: TGTGCCAGTAGTATAGGTCGGGGCGCGGACTATGGCTACACCTTC.

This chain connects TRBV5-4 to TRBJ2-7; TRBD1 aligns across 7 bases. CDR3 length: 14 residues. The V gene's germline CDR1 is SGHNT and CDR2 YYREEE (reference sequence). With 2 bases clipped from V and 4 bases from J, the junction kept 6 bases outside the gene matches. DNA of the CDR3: TGTGCCAGCAGCTTCACCGGGACAGAGTACGAGCAGTACTTC. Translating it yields CASSFTGTEYEQYF. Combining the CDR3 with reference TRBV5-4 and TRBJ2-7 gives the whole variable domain ETGVTQSPTHLIKTRGQQVTLRCSSQSGHNTVSWYQQALGQGPQFIFQYYREEENGRGNFPPRFSGLQFPNYSSELNVNALELDDSALYLCASSFTGTEYEQYFGPGTRLTVT.

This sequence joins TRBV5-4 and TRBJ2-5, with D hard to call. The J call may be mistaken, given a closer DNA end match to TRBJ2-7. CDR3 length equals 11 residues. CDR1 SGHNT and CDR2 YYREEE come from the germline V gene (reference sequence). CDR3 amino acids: CASSSSVEQYF. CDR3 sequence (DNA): TGTGCCAGCAGCTCCAGCGTCGAGCAGTACTTC.

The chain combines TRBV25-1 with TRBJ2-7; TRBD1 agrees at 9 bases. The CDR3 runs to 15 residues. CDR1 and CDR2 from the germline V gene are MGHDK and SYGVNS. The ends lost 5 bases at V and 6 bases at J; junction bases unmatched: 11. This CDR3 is CASSQRTGAKGEQYF. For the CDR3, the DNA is TGTGCCAGCAGTCAAAGGACAGGGGCCAAGGGCGAGCAGTACTTC.

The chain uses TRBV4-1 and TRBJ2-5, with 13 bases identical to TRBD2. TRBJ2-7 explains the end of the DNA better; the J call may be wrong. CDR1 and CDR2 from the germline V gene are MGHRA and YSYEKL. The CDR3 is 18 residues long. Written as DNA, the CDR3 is TGCGCCAGCAGCCAAGATGGACTAGCGGGAGAGGGTACCTACGAGCAGTACTTC. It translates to CASSQDGLAGEGTYEQYF.